This T cell receptor beta chain was profiled in a study of T cell responses to AZD1222 COVID-19 vaccine. Clones were read by immunoSEQ multiplex PCR, and TCRdb kept only the in-frame ones, dropping some. This sample carries roughly 120,000 clones, about nine tenths of them seen once, and the ten largest clones take roughly 4.2%. The CDR3 totals 15 residues. V dropped 5 bases and J dropped 4 bases, with 15 bases sitting between them. The V gene's germline CDR1 is PRHDT and CDR2 FYEKMQ (reference sequence). Findings and caveats of the study: Females made up more of the donors, who were largely white British, and clonal diversity may have come out too low. Vaccine-associated CD4 TCRs ranged over spike, dominating at 160-218 and 743-854. Only after the peak T cell response were repertoires sampled. When two AZD1222 doses had been given, Spike-specific TCR breadth and depth rose.

This clone was picked up one time. Antigen unknown. This sequence originates from an adult who received the MenACWY meningococcal vaccine as a control. The chain is built from TRBV13 and TRBJ2-1, with D perhaps assigned TRBD1 or TRBD2 (5 bases each). Specimen: peripheral blood, collected 28 days after the second dose of the MenACWY control vaccine. The CDR3 sequence: CASSAAGTEYNEQFF. As DNA, the CDR3 is TGTGCCAGCAGCGCCGCCGGGACGGAATACAATGAGCAGTTCTTC.